Below, 28 T cell receptor beta chains from the same sample are listed, as sequenced in a study of radiation and T cells in renal cell carcinoma. Sequenced by immunoSEQ multiplex PCR; TCRdb stores in-frame clones only, minus some. The data show tens of thousands of clones, 80% seen once. This sample's time point: blood 2 weeks post-SBRT. Specified treatment: 15 Gy SBRT to primary tumor, nephrectomy 4 weeks later. The source material was blood, sampled from a patient whose treatment included radiotherapy and nephrectomy. The receptor source for this set is a woman between 65 and 79 years old with renal cell carcinoma.

The chain recombines TRBV5-6 with TRBJ2-3; 9 nucleotides align to TRBD2. J gave up 2 bases and V 4 bases, and 14 bases lay outside the gene matches. The CDR3 is made up of 18 amino acids. From germline, CDR1 is SGHDT and CDR2 YYEEEE. CDR3 sequence reads: CASSPPAPGGGATDTQYF. DNA for the CDR3: TGTGCCAGCAGCCCACCAGCCCCCGGCGGGGGGGCCACAGATACGCAGTATTTT. Complete variable domain (other parts from reference TRBV5-6 and TRBJ2-3): DAGVTQSPTHLIKTRGQQVTLRCSPKSGHDTVSWYQQALGQGPQFIFQYYEEEERQRGNFPDRFSGHQFPNYSSELNVNALLLGDSALYLCASSPPAPGGGATDTQYFGPGTRLTVL.

The V call is TRBV19, the J call TRBJ1-5, with TRBD1 matching over 7 bases. This CDR3 contains 15 residues. The trim removed 3 bases at V and 4 bases at J, leaving 6 bases unmatched. Germline V gives CDR1 LNHDA, CDR2 SQIVND (reference sequence). CDR3 sequence (DNA): TGTGCCAGTAGTATTGACAGGGACGATAATCAGCCCCAGCATTTT. It translates to CASSIDRDDNQPQHF.

The chain carries TRBV5-1 and TRBJ2-3; D unresolved. From germline, CDR1 is SGHRS and CDR2 YFSETQ. CDR3 length: 13 amino acids. V was pared by 0 bases and J by 1 base, with 3 bases between. Here the CDR3 reads CASSLAGTDTQYF. For the CDR3, the DNA is TGCGCCAGCAGCTTGGCCGGCACAGATACGCAGTATTTT.

This chain connects TRBV27 to TRBJ2-7; no clear D. The V gene lost 2 bases and the J gene lost 2 bases, with 10 bases spanning the gap. The CDR3 loop spans 14 amino acids. The germline CDR1 and CDR2 sequences are MNHEY and SMNVEV (reference sequence). In DNA form, the CDR3 reads TGTGCCAGCAGTTTAGGGCCCGGGCCCTACGAGCAGTACTTC. Translating gives CASSLGPGPYEQYF.

This clone was picked up a small number of times. This chain links TRBV5-6 with TRBJ2-7; 9 bases align to TRBD1. The germline V gene encodes CDR1 SGHDT and CDR2 YYEEEE. The CDR3 has 16 residues. With V trimmed by 4 bases and J by 1 base, 9 bases remained unmatched. The CDR3 region is CASSTRQGDGSYEQYF. The CDR3 DNA follows: TGTGCCAGCAGCACCCGACAGGGGGACGGGTCCTACGAGCAGTACTTC.

The chain is built from TRBV5-1 and TRBJ2-1, with unresolved D. Trimming removed 2 bases at V and 14 bases at J, with 23 bases between. The CDR3 is 15 amino acids. Germline lookup yields CDR1 SGHRS and CDR2 YFSETQ. The DNA of the CDR3 is TGCGCCAGCAGCTTTTCGGTGGAGACAACCGATTCGGAGTTCTTC. Encoded protein: CASSFSVETTDSEFF.

The chain links TRBV10-3 to TRBJ1-1; weak D call: TRBD1 (5 bases). Germline CDR1 and CDR2: ENHRY and SYGVKD. V gave up 4 bases and J gave up 3 bases, with 9 bases separating them. This CDR3 is built from 13 residues. The CDR3 DNA reads TGTGCCATCAGTGTAGGGGCCGACACTGAAGCTTTCTTT. Encoded protein: CAISVGADTEAFF.

The DNA for the CDR3 is TGTGCCAGCAGTCCGGCCACTACCTCAAGCGAGCAGTACTTC. It is translated as CASSPATTSSEQYF. The rearrangement joins TRBV2 to TRBJ2-7; D not resolved. This CDR3 is built from 14 residues. The V end lost 5 bases, the J end lost 6 bases, and 17 bases lay between the germline ends. Germline V CDR1 and CDR2: SNHLY, FYNNEI.

This rearrangement joins TRBV6-1 to TRBJ2-5, with a weak D call TRBD1 (6 bases). The better agreement between TRBJ2-7 and the DNA end casts doubt on the J call. The CDR3 has 17 residues. CDR1 is MNHNS and CDR2 is SASEGT in the germline V gene. CDR3 bases: TGTGCCAGCAGTGAAGGGACAGAGAGTTTTGGCTCCTACGAGCAGTACTTC. This translates into CASSEGTESFGSYEQYF.

This clone was picked up one time. The rearrangement joins TRBV18 to TRBJ2-1; 7 bases agree with TRBD2. The V gene end was trimmed by 3 bases and the J gene end by 5 bases; junction bases not matched to a gene: 4. Germline V gives CDR1 KGHSH, CDR2 LQKENI. The CDR3 length is 14 residues. The CDR3 sequence is CASSPRGGDNEQFF. CDR3 DNA: TGTGCCAGCTCACCGCGCGGGGGAGACAATGAGCAGTTCTTC. Full variable domain (missing parts from reference TRBV18 and TRBJ2-1): NAGVMQNPRHLVRRRGQEARLRCSPMKGHSHVYWYRQLPEEGLKFMVYLQKENIIDESGMPKERFSAEFPKEGPSILRIQQVVRGDSAAYFCASSPRGGDNEQFFGPGTRLTVL.

The chain is built from TRBV4-1 and TRBJ1-6; the D gene is possibly TRBD1 (5 bases). The CDR3 covers 17 residues. Trimming took 0 bases from V and 0 from J, leaving 9 bases between them. Germline lookup yields CDR1 MGHRA and CDR2 YSYEKL. CDR3 nucleotides: TGCGCCAGCAGCCAAGACAGGGTCAGCTCCTATAATTCACCCCTCCACTTT. This encodes CASSQDRVSSYNSPLHF.

V is TRBV27 and J is TRBJ1-2; D is ambiguous. The germline CDR1 and CDR2 sequences are MNHEY and SMNVEV (reference sequence). Trimming removed 2 bases at V and 6 bases at J, with 16 bases between. The CDR3 covers 15 residues. The CDR3 sequence: CASSLQYSGLDGYTF. In DNA form, the CDR3 reads TGTGCCAGCAGTTTACAGTATTCAGGTTTGGATGGCTACACCTTC.

V is TRBV19 and J is TRBJ1-1; D is unresolved. Trimming removed 0 bases from V and 6 bases from J, with 11 bases in between. CDR1 and CDR2 (germline): LNHDA, SQIVND (reference sequence). This CDR3 is built from 14 residues. CDR3 sequence reads: CASSIEWGRAEAFF. In DNA, the CDR3 is TGTGCCAGTAGTATAGAATGGGGAAGGGCTGAAGCTTTCTTT.

In regard to this clone: This is likely an artifact of a read error, given a far larger clone one base away. The same CDR3 is also encoded by other DNA sequences in this sample. V and J are TRBV5-5 and TRBJ2-3; maybe TRBD2 (6 bases). The CDR3 totals 17 residues. Trimming took off 4 bases at V and 1 base at J, with 19 bases between the two ends. Germline V gene data show CDR1 as SGHKS and CDR2 as YYEKEE (reference sequence). CDR3 sequence reads: CASSQDRLAYRTDTQYF. The DNA of the CDR3 is TGTGCCAGCAGCCAAGATCGGCTAGCGTACCGCACAGATACGCAGTATTTT.

There are a few counts of this clone. V is TRBV10-3 and J is TRBJ1-5; tentatively, D is TRBD1 (6 bases). This CDR3 spans 12 amino acids. V was cut by 11 bases and J by 5 bases, with 13 bases left in between. CDR1 and CDR2 from the germline V gene are ENHRY and SYGVKD. CDR3: CASGQNDQPQHF. The CDR3 nucleotides are TGTGCCTCTGGACAGAACGATCAGCCCCAGCATTTT.

The chain couples TRBV5-1 to TRBJ2-2, with D possibly being TRBD2 (6 bases). The CDR3 loop spans 15 amino acids. Germline CDR1 reads SGHRS; CDR2 reads YFSETQ. V was clipped by 4 bases and J by 6 bases, with 16 bases between them. Written as DNA, the CDR3 is TGCGCCAGCAGCGAGGAGGGGAATTCGGCCGGGGAGCTGTTTTTT. Translation: CASSEEGNSAGELFF.

The chain couples TRBV5-1 to TRBJ2-5, with 8 bases matching TRBD1. Germline loops: CDR1 SGHRS, CDR2 YFSETQ. This CDR3 is built from 16 residues. Losses at the gene ends were 4 bases for V and 4 bases for J; bases not matched to a gene: 12. The CDR3 nucleotides are TGCGCCAGCAGCCTCACCGGGACAGGTGCTGGAGAGACCCAGTACTTC. The encoded protein is CASSLTGTGAGETQYF. The complete variable domain, with remaining parts taken from reference TRBV5-1 and TRBJ2-5, reads KAGVTQTPRYLIKTRGQQVTLSCSPISGHRSVSWYQQTPGQGLQFLFEYFSETQRNKGNFPGRFSGRQFSNSRSEMNVSTLELGDSALYLCASSLTGTGAGETQYFGPGTRLLVL.

V is TRBV10-2 and J is TRBJ2-1, with 10 bases identical to TRBD1. The length of the CDR3 is 15 residues. In germline, CDR1 is WSHSY, CDR2 SAAADI. J gave up 9 bases and V 6 bases, and 11 bases lay outside the gene matches. CDR3 in amino acids: CASREGDRGGGEQFF. Here the CDR3 DNA reads TGCGCCAGCAGGGAGGGGGACAGGGGTGGCGGTGAGCAGTTCTTC.

The chain employs TRBV7-2 and TRBJ2-3, with 7 nucleotides matching TRBD2. Trimming cost V 1 base and J 10 bases; bases outside gene matches: 5. Germline CDR1 reads SGHTA; CDR2 reads FQGNSA. The CDR3 runs 13 residues. The CDR3 nucleotides read TGTGCCAGCAGCTTAGGGTACGCGGGGGCGCAGTATTTT. It specifies CASSLGYAGAQYF.

This chain links TRBV12-5 with TRBJ2-5; 11 bases match TRBD1. V gave up 3 bases and J gave up 4 bases; unmatched junction bases: 4. The germline V gene has CDR1 LGHNT and CDR2 FRNRAP. The CDR3 runs 15 residues. This CDR3 reads CASGLGQGARETQYF. CDR3 coding DNA: TGTGCTAGTGGTTTAGGACAGGGGGCGCGAGAGACCCAGTACTTC. Variable domain in full (rest from reference TRBV12-5 and TRBJ2-5): DARVTQTPRHKVTEMGQEVTMRCQPILGHNTVFWYRQTMMQGLELLAYFRNRAPLDDSGMPKDRFSAEMPDATLATLKIQPSEPRDSAVYFCASGLGQGARETQYFGPGTRLLVL.

V and J are TRBV5-1 and TRBJ2-5; 9 positions match TRBD2. After removal of 4 bases from V and 6 bases from J, the junction contained 13 bases not matched to a gene. The CDR3 extends over 16 amino acids. CDR1 is SGHRS and CDR2 is YFSETQ in the germline V gene. The CDR3 spells CASSQAAGGLSKTQYF. Here the CDR3 DNA reads TGCGCCAGCAGCCAGGCAGCGGGGGGCCTCTCGAAGACCCAGTACTTC.

The chain carries TRBV14 and TRBJ2-1; D remains unclear. This CDR3 has 16 amino acids. With 0 bases removed from V and 6 bases from J, the gap between germline ends came to 15 bases. Germline V gene data show CDR1 as SGHDN and CDR2 as FVKESK. Written as DNA, the CDR3 is TGTGCCAGCAGCCAAGACTCGTTCTGGGGATCCAATGAGCAGTTCTTC. This sequence encodes CASSQDSFWGSNEQFF.

This chain uses TRBV19 with TRBJ1-1; D is uncertain. V was clipped by 5 bases and J by 7 bases, with 11 bases between them. CDR1 and CDR2 (germline): LNHDA, SQIVND (reference sequence). The CDR3 totals 12 residues. The CDR3 reads CASSAESFEAFF. The CDR3 bases are TGTGCCAGTAGTGCCGAGTCATTTGAAGCTTTCTTT.

This clone was counted once. Written as DNA, the CDR3 is TGTGCCACCAGCAGAGATCAGTCTGGCTACACCTTC. It encodes CATSRDQSGYTF. This sequence joins TRBV15 and TRBJ1-2; D gene uncertain. The CDR3 contains 12 residues. Trimming left V 0 bases short and J 7 bases short, with 6 bases between. CDR1 and CDR2 from the germline V gene are LNHNV and YYDKDF (reference sequence).

The J gene is TRBJ2-3, the V gene TRBV1. TRBV1 is an annotated pseudogene. This CDR3 is 16 amino acids long. This CDR3 is CTSSQGAISSTDTQYF. The CDR3 DNA reads as TGCACCAGCAGCCAGGGTGCGATCTCCAGCACAGATACGCAGTATTTT.

The rearrangement uses TRBV10-2 and TRBJ2-3, with 9 bases matching TRBD2. Per germline, CDR1 WSHSY and CDR2 SAAADI. This CDR3 is built from 16 residues. The J segment lost 4 bases and the V segment lost 1 base, leaving 6 bases of the junction unmatched. The CDR3, as DNA: TGCGCCAGCAGTGAGTGGCGGGGGGGCTATGCAGATACGCAGTATTTT. Protein sequence: CASSEWRGGYADTQYF.

A single count supports this clone. DNA for the CDR3: TGTGCCAGCAGCTTAGCAGGGGCCCAGCCCCAGCATTTT. This gives the protein CASSLAGAQPQHF. The chain joins TRBV7-9 to TRBJ1-5; tentatively, D is TRBD1 (5 bases). CDR3 length: 13 amino acids. Trimming stripped 0 bases from V and 7 bases from J, with 7 bases between. The germline V gene encodes CDR1 SEHNR and CDR2 FQNEAQ (reference sequence).

This sequence joins TRBV18 and TRBJ2-7; 11 bases align to TRBD1. The CDR3 sequence is 14 residues long. The germline CDR1 and CDR2 sequences are KGHSH and LQKENI. Trimming removed 2 bases from V and 5 bases from J; junction bases left unmatched: 2. The CDR3: CASSPMGQGDEQYF. In DNA, the CDR3 is TGTGCCAGCTCACCAATGGGACAGGGGGACGAGCAGTACTTC.